The clone carrying this TCR beta chain came up many times. This specimen belongs to a study of breast tumors, draining lymph nodes, adjacent tissues. Breast cancer patients provided tissue from their axillary draining lymph nodes. TCRdb processed the multiplex PCR reads anew with MiXCR; each CDR3 protein has one entry. This table holds 130,000 or so distinct CDR3 sequences, about 30% found once. The CDR3 is made up of 11 amino acids. CDR1 MDHEN and CDR2 SYDVKM come from the germline V gene. The ends were cut back, 5 bases at V and 3 bases at J, with 5 bases in the middle. This receptor was identified in a female donor with breast cancer. Some clones in this sample may be carry-over from other donors' samples. The V call is TRBV28, the J call TRBJ2-7; D gene unclear. The sequenced material came from axillary lymph node tissue. The CDR3 is CASSLNYEQYF. The DNA of the CDR3 is TGTGCCAGCAGTCTTAACTACGAGCAGTACTTC.